Listed below are T cell receptor beta chains from one sample, sequenced in a study of blood T cell repertoires in COVID-19. Using immunoSEQ multiplex PCR, the repertoire was profiled, and TCRdb retains in-frame clones only, with some absent. The data contain under 200,000 clones, approximately 90% of them seen just once; the ten biggest clones take up around a fifth. Sequences were obtained from peripheral blood. The receptors were sampled from a man in his sixties with active or convalescent COVID-19. Both conserved end residues are part of each CDR3. Each record gives: V gene, J gene, D gene, clone size, CDR3 DNA, CDR3 protein. A D gene is named only where the DNA matches it firmly. Clone size, where shown, is once, few, many, or a class for clones that have expanded.

v_call: TRBV3-1/TRBV3-2; j_call: TRBJ1-2; d_call: TRBD1; clone_size: -; cdr3_nt: TGTGCCAGCAGCCAAAATGGACAGGGGGCTTCTGGCTACACCTTC; cdr3_aa: CASSQNGQGASGYTF
v_call: TRBV10-1; j_call: TRBJ2-7; d_call: -; clone_size: -; cdr3_nt: TGCGCCAGCAGTGAAGGAGTGGCAGGGTCCTACGAGCAGTACTTC; cdr3_aa: CASSEGVAGSYEQYF
v_call: TRBV18; j_call: TRBJ2-2; d_call: TRBD1; clone_size: -; cdr3_nt: TGTGCCAGCTCACTTTGGGACAGGGTCGACGGGGAGCTGTTTTTT; cdr3_aa: CASSLWDRVDGELFF
v_call: TRBV7-2; j_call: TRBJ2-7; d_call: TRBD1; clone_size: -; cdr3_nt: TGTGCCAGCAGCTCTAGGGCAGGGGGCCCCTACGAGCAGTACTTC; cdr3_aa: CASSSRAGGPYEQYF
v_call: TRBV6-4; j_call: TRBJ1-1; d_call: -; clone_size: -; cdr3_nt: TGTGCCAGCAGAACAGGTGAGGCCGCCAAGGAAGCTTTCTTT; cdr3_aa: CASRTGEAAKEAFF
v_call: TRBV29-1; j_call: TRBJ1-2; d_call: TRBD1; clone_size: -; cdr3_nt: TGCAGCGTTCGCGGACAGGGTAATTTTTTAGGTGGCTACACCTTC; cdr3_aa: CSVRGQGNFLGGYTF
v_call: TRBV4-1; j_call: TRBJ1-5; d_call: -; clone_size: -; cdr3_nt: TGCGCCAGCAGCCAAGTTGGGGCCGGACAGCCCCAGCATTTT; cdr3_aa: CASSQVGAGQPQHF
v_call: TRBV11-2; j_call: TRBJ2-1; d_call: -; clone_size: -; cdr3_nt: TGTGCCAGCAGCTTAGCGAATGAGCAGTTCTTC; cdr3_aa: CASSLANEQFF
v_call: TRBV9; j_call: TRBJ2-6; d_call: -; clone_size: -; cdr3_nt: TGTGCCAGCAGCGTCGGGGGAGGTTTATCCTCTGGGGCCAACGTCCTGACTTTC; cdr3_aa: CASSVGGGLSSGANVLTF
v_call: TRBV7-6; j_call: TRBJ1-1; d_call: -; clone_size: -; cdr3_nt: TGTGCCAGCAGCTCACAGGGTTACGGAGGCACTGAAGCTTTCTTT; cdr3_aa: CASSSQGYGGTEAFF
v_call: TRBV7-7; j_call: TRBJ1-3; d_call: -; clone_size: -; cdr3_nt: TGTGCCAGCAGCTTAGGAGTCGGAAACACCATATATTTT; cdr3_aa: CASSLGVGNTIYF
v_call: TRBV4-1; j_call: TRBJ2-7; d_call: -; clone_size: once; cdr3_nt: TGCGCCAGCAGCATGCGGGACGGATCCTACGAGCAGTACTTC; cdr3_aa: CASSMRDGSYEQYF
v_call: TRBV2; j_call: TRBJ1-4; d_call: TRBD1; clone_size: -; cdr3_nt: TGTGCCAGCAATACAGGGGGGTACGAAAAACTGTTTTTT; cdr3_aa: CASNTGGYEKLFF
v_call: TRBV4-1; j_call: TRBJ2-7; d_call: -; clone_size: -; cdr3_nt: TGCGCCAGCAGCCAAGATATGATGGCCTACGGAAGAGGTGGGCAGTACTTC; cdr3_aa: CASSQDMMAYGRGGQYF
v_call: TRBV3-1/TRBV3-2; j_call: TRBJ1-3; d_call: -; clone_size: few; cdr3_nt: TGTGCCAGCAGCCAAAATCCGGGGGGCAGTGGAAACACCATATATTTT; cdr3_aa: CASSQNPGGSGNTIYF
v_call: TRBV3-1/TRBV3-2; j_call: TRBJ2-1; d_call: TRBD2; clone_size: -; cdr3_nt: TGTGCCAGCAGCCAACTAATAGCGGGGGGCCATAGCTCCTACAATGAGCAGTTCTTC; cdr3_aa: CASSQLIAGGHSSYNEQFF
v_call: TRBV11-2; j_call: TRBJ1-4; d_call: -; clone_size: -; cdr3_nt: TGTGCCAGCAGCCCACAGGGCCTTAATGAAAAACTGTTTTTT; cdr3_aa: CASSPQGLNEKLFF
v_call: TRBV5-1; j_call: TRBJ2-1; d_call: -; clone_size: -; cdr3_nt: TGCGCCAGCAGCTTGGAGGGTAGCGGAGGCAATGAGCAGTTCTTC; cdr3_aa: CASSLEGSGGNEQFF
v_call: TRBV3-1/TRBV3-2; j_call: TRBJ1-2; d_call: TRBD1; clone_size: once; cdr3_nt: TGTGCCAGCAGCCGCCGTCTCACAGGGGGCATCGGCTACACCTTC; cdr3_aa: CASSRRLTGGIGYTF
v_call: TRBV24-1; j_call: TRBJ1-1; d_call: -; clone_size: once; cdr3_nt: TGTGCCACCAGTGATTCGACCACAGATCCGAACACTGAAGCTTTCTTT; cdr3_aa: CATSDSTTDPNTEAFF
v_call: TRBV2; j_call: TRBJ1-3; d_call: -; clone_size: -; cdr3_nt: TGTGCCAGCAGTGGCAGGGTGGTTGCACAAGCCGGAAACACCATATATTTT; cdr3_aa: CASSGRVVAQAGNTIYF
v_call: TRBV7-2; j_call: TRBJ2-5; d_call: TRBD1; clone_size: -; cdr3_nt: TGTGCCAGCAGCTCCGGGACAGTAAAAGAGACCCAGTACTTC; cdr3_aa: CASSSGTVKETQYF
v_call: TRBV30; j_call: TRBJ1-6; d_call: -; clone_size: -; cdr3_nt: TGTGCCTGGAGTGTCCCCCTGGGAGTTATCCACTTT; cdr3_aa: CAWSVPLGVIHF
v_call: TRBV5-5; j_call: TRBJ2-3; d_call: TRBD2; clone_size: -; cdr3_nt: TGTGCCAGCAGAGTGCTAGCGGGTGATACGCAGTATTTT; cdr3_aa: CASRVLAGDTQYF
v_call: TRBV7-2; j_call: TRBJ2-5; d_call: -; clone_size: -; cdr3_nt: TGTGCCAGCAGCTTAGCCCTAACCTTAGTCGGAGAGACCCAGTACTTC; cdr3_aa: CASSLALTLVGETQYF
v_call: TRBV29-1; j_call: TRBJ1-5; d_call: -; clone_size: -; cdr3_nt: TGCAGCGTTCAGGAGGGGAATTCGGGCAATCAGCCCCAGCATTTT; cdr3_aa: CSVQEGNSGNQPQHF
v_call: TRBV19; j_call: TRBJ2-1; d_call: TRBD2; clone_size: -; cdr3_nt: TGTGCCAGTAGTACCGGGGTAGCGGGGGGCCACTCCTACAATGAGCAGTTCTTC; cdr3_aa: CASSTGVAGGHSYNEQFF
v_call: TRBV18; j_call: TRBJ2-5; d_call: -; clone_size: -; cdr3_nt: TGTGCCAGCTCACCAACAGGCGGACAAGAGACCCAGTACTTC; cdr3_aa: CASSPTGGQETQYF
v_call: TRBV11-2; j_call: TRBJ2-5; d_call: TRBD1; clone_size: -; cdr3_nt: TGTGCCAGCAGCTTAGCTCAGGGGGCGTTTGAGACCCAGTACTTC; cdr3_aa: CASSLAQGAFETQYF
v_call: TRBV6-5; j_call: TRBJ2-3; d_call: TRBD1; clone_size: -; cdr3_nt: TGTGCCAGCAGCCACAGGGGGCGGACAGATACGCAGTATTTT; cdr3_aa: CASSHRGRTDTQYF
v_call: TRBV23-1; j_call: TRBJ2-3; d_call: -; clone_size: -; cdr3_nt: TGCGCCAGCACCCAGGTGGAGGGGGCAAGAGGTCCAGATACGCAGTATTTT; cdr3_aa: CASTQVEGARGPDTQYF
v_call: TRBV5-1; j_call: TRBJ1-1; d_call: -; clone_size: once; cdr3_nt: TGCGCCAGCAGCTTGGATAGCCTGGCGAACACTGAAGCTTTCTTT; cdr3_aa: CASSLDSLANTEAFF
v_call: TRBV24-1; j_call: TRBJ2-5; d_call: TRBD1; clone_size: few; cdr3_nt: TGTGCCACCAGTGACCCGACAGGGCAAGAGACCCAGTACTTC; cdr3_aa: CATSDPTGQETQYF
v_call: TRBV19; j_call: TRBJ1-5; d_call: -; clone_size: once; cdr3_nt: TGTGCCACCTCCCGGCGAGCGTATAGCAATCAGCCCCAGCATTTT; cdr3_aa: CATSRRAYSNQPQHF
v_call: TRBV11-1; j_call: TRBJ2-7; d_call: -; clone_size: few; cdr3_nt: TGTGCCAGCAGTCACGATCGGGACACGGCCTACGAGCAGTACTTC; cdr3_aa: CASSHDRDTAYEQYF
v_call: TRBV5-1; j_call: TRBJ2-7; d_call: TRBD1; clone_size: -; cdr3_nt: TGCGCCAGCAGCGTGGGACAGGGAACCTACGAGCAGTACTTC; cdr3_aa: CASSVGQGTYEQYF
v_call: TRBV7-9; j_call: TRBJ1-1; d_call: -; clone_size: -; cdr3_nt: TGTGCCAGCAGCTTAAGGGAGAGCACTGAAGCTTTCTTT; cdr3_aa: CASSLRESTEAFF
v_call: TRBV6-5; j_call: TRBJ1-1; d_call: -; clone_size: -; cdr3_nt: TGTGCCAGCGGGCCAGGGAGGCCGGGGACTGAAGCTTTCTTT; cdr3_aa: CASGPGRPGTEAFF
v_call: TRBV7-8; j_call: TRBJ2-1; d_call: -; clone_size: -; cdr3_nt: TGTGCCAGCAGCTCCCGACAGGTAGACTACAATGAGCAGTTCTTC; cdr3_aa: CASSSRQVDYNEQFF
v_call: TRBV19; j_call: TRBJ1-5; d_call: TRBD1; clone_size: -; cdr3_nt: TGTGCCAGTGGGGGACAGGTGTGGCAGCCCCAGCATTTT; cdr3_aa: CASGGQVWQPQHF
v_call: TRBV2; j_call: TRBJ2-2; d_call: -; clone_size: -; cdr3_nt: TGTGCCAGCTCTTCCACCGGGGAGCTGTTTTTT; cdr3_aa: CASSSTGELFF
v_call: TRBV24-1; j_call: TRBJ2-2; d_call: TRBD1; clone_size: few; cdr3_nt: TGTGCCGTTAAATCCGGACAGGGGATGAACACCGGGGAGCTGTTTTTT; cdr3_aa: CAVKSGQGMNTGELFF
v_call: TRBV19; j_call: TRBJ2-1; d_call: TRBD1; clone_size: once; cdr3_nt: TGTGCCAGTAGTATTTGGACAGGGGGCTACAATGAGCAGTTCTTC; cdr3_aa: CASSIWTGGYNEQFF
v_call: TRBV5-5; j_call: TRBJ2-1; d_call: TRBD2; clone_size: -; cdr3_nt: TGTGCCAGCAGCCTTCGGGCGGGGGGTCCCTCGGATGAGCAGTTCTTC; cdr3_aa: CASSLRAGGPSDEQFF
v_call: TRBV9; j_call: TRBJ2-7; d_call: TRBD1; clone_size: -; cdr3_nt: TGTGCCAGCAGCAAAGGGGGCGCGGTCTACGAGCAGTACTTC; cdr3_aa: CASSKGGAVYEQYF
v_call: TRBV19; j_call: TRBJ1-6; d_call: -; clone_size: -; cdr3_nt: TGTGCCAGTAGTATTAGACGCGGGACCAATTCACCCCTCCACTTT; cdr3_aa: CASSIRRGTNSPLHF
v_call: TRBV28; j_call: TRBJ2-2; d_call: -; clone_size: -; cdr3_nt: TGTGCCAGCAGGCCCGACATGAACACCGGGGAGCTGTTTTTT; cdr3_aa: CASRPDMNTGELFF
v_call: TRBV5-1; j_call: TRBJ1-5; d_call: TRBD1; clone_size: -; cdr3_nt: TGCGCCAGCAGCCCAGGGACAGGGGGCTTTCAGCCCCAGCATTTT; cdr3_aa: CASSPGTGGFQPQHF
v_call: TRBV5-1; j_call: TRBJ2-6; d_call: -; clone_size: -; cdr3_nt: TGCGCCAGCAGACTGGGGCCTTCTGAGACCAACGTCCTGACTTTC; cdr3_aa: CASRLGPSETNVLTF
v_call: TRBV6-5; j_call: TRBJ1-6; d_call: -; clone_size: -; cdr3_nt: TGTGCCAGCACTAGGGGACTGTTAAATTCACCCCTCCACTTT; cdr3_aa: CASTRGLLNSPLHF
v_call: TRBV6-6; j_call: TRBJ1-5; d_call: -; clone_size: -; cdr3_nt: TGTGCCAGCAGCCATGGGGGGGGGCCGAATCAGCCCCAGCATTTT; cdr3_aa: CASSHGGGPNQPQHF
v_call: TRBV6-5; j_call: TRBJ1-2; d_call: -; clone_size: -; cdr3_nt: TGTGCCAGCAGGGATGGGGCTGGCTATGGCTACACCTTC; cdr3_aa: CASRDGAGYGYTF
v_call: TRBV5-1; j_call: TRBJ2-3; d_call: TRBD1; clone_size: -; cdr3_nt: TGCGCCAGCAGCTTGTGGGGACAGAGCACAGATACGCAGTATTTT; cdr3_aa: CASSLWGQSTDTQYF
v_call: TRBV5-4; j_call: TRBJ2-5; d_call: TRBD1; clone_size: -; cdr3_nt: TGTGCCAGCAGCTCAACAGGGGGAGAAGAGACCCAGTACTTC; cdr3_aa: CASSSTGGEETQYF
v_call: TRBV24-1; j_call: TRBJ2-1; d_call: TRBD2; clone_size: -; cdr3_nt: TGTGCCACCAGTGATTTGGTCGCTAGCGGGTACAATGAGCAGTTCTTC; cdr3_aa: CATSDLVASGYNEQFF